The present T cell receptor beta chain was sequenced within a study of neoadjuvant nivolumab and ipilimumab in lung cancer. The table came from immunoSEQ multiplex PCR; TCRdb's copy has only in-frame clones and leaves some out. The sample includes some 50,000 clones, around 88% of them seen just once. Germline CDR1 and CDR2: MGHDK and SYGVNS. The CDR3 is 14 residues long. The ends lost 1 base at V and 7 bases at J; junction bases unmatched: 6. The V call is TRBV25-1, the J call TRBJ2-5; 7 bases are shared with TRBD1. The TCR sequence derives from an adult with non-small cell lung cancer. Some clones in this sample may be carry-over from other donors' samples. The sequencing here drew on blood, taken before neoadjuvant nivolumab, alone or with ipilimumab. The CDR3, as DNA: TGTGCCAGCAGTGAATCGGTCCCAGGGGGGACCCAGTACTTC. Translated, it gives CASSESVPGGTQYF.